A selection of T cell receptor beta chains follows, all from one sample in a study of cytomegalovirus exposure and HLA in healthy donors. Repertoires were generated with immunoSEQ multiplex PCR, while TCRdb's copy carries only in-frame clones and drops some. This table holds around 140,000 clones, about 88% found once. The source material was PBMCs. These receptor sequences come from a man between 18 and 35 years old in good health and CMV-seropositive. CDR3s leave out the opening cysteine and the closing phenylalanine or tryptophan. D genes are given only for firm matches.

d_call	j_call	v_call	cdr3_aa
-	TRBJ2-3	TRBV30	AWSGESRDTQY
-	TRBJ1-3	TRBV6-6	ASTSGRGNTIY
-	TRBJ2-7	TRBV30	AWEPKFSTDQVAYEQY
-	TRBJ1-2	TRBV4-1	ASSQTTESGLGYT
TRBD2	TRBJ2-1	TRBV10-2	ASGLAGGYNEQF
-	TRBJ1-2	TRBV5-1	ASSPPWGRVYGYT
-	TRBJ2-4	TRBV28	ASNLGPWDIQY
-	TRBJ1-1	TRBV9	ASSPRTRTEAF
-	TRBJ1-3	TRBV7-2	ASSDRDSGNTIY
-	TRBJ2-3	TRBV29-1	SVEGRLRGDTQY
TRBD1	TRBJ1-2	TRBV7-2	ASSPRQGGFYT
TRBD1	TRBJ2-3	TRBV5-1	ASSSGQVGDTQY
-	TRBJ2-7	TRBV5-6	ASSSTFRSYEQY
-	TRBJ1-5	TRBV6-1	ASSVGPRTQRQHSNQPQH
-	TRBJ2-7	TRBV23-1	ASKSDGGEQY
TRBD2	TRBJ2-7	TRBV15	ATSLAGTYEQY
-	TRBJ1-6	TRBV5-6	ASSRQGGGSPLH
TRBD1	TRBJ2-2	TRBV19	ASSPGGWSGELF
-	TRBJ1-1	TRBV6-5	ASSYLLWPNTEAF
-	TRBJ1-2	TRBV2	ASSDWAGTHYGYT
TRBD2	TRBJ2-7	TRBV5-1	ASSLEAAGGYEQY
-	TRBJ2-7	TRBV5-1	ASSLASFEQY
-	TRBJ2-5	TRBV19	ASSTARDWGETQY
-	TRBJ2-2	TRBV5-1	ASSLIFRGSGELF
TRBD1	TRBJ1-2	TRBV18	ASSTGANYGYT
-	TRBJ2-7	TRBV9	ASSPKIDMSEQY
TRBD1	TRBJ2-3	TRBV10-2	ASSLGQVNTDTQY
-	TRBJ1-5	TRBV19	ASSPSIVWGPQH
-	TRBJ2-5	TRBV2	ASTKSTGITETQY
TRBD1	TRBJ2-7	TRBV5-1	ASSPDRSTYEQY
TRBD1	TRBJ2-6	TRBV2	ASRETGTGSSGANVLT
-	TRBJ2-3	TRBV7-7	ASSLGQRDTQY
-	TRBJ1-4	TRBV4-1	ASSRSDFATNEKLF
-	TRBJ2-2	TRBV2	ASSIRENTGELF
TRBD2	TRBJ2-1	TRBV9	ASAGGSSYNEQF
-	TRBJ1-2	TRBV27	ASSPVYRGGNYGYT